The sequence of this T cell receptor (beta chain) was determined in a study of CD8+CD57+ T cells in acquired aplastic anemia. Study in general: Sorted CD4+ and CD8+ cell DNA averaged roughly 3.2 ug.

This clonotype was observed once. Its antigen is undetermined. Flow cytometry had shown expanded CD8+CD57+ cells in the patients chosen for sequencing. Patients, without exception, had severe acquired aplastic anemia. Patients had received no therapy at the time of blood sampling. Regarding the study as a whole: Patients and controls had CD8+ Simpson's diversity values that were not significantly distinct.

With 1 base clipped from V and 5 bases from J, the junction kept 6 bases outside the gene matches. The CDR3 totals 15 residues. From germline, CDR1 is SGHRS and CDR2 YFSETQ. The TCR beta profiling, which covered VDJ combination and CDR3 sequence, was carried out using genomic DNA as the template. One entry per CDR3 protein, called by TCRdb with MiXCR from the reads. The table has under 350,000 distinct CDR3 sequences, approximately 58% seen once. V is TRBV5-1 and J is TRBJ2-5; 9 nucleotides align to TRBD2. The sequence was collected from a human donor with aplastic anemia. The sequenced sample consisted of sorted CD4+, CD8+, or CD8+CD57+ T cells (not recorded which) from PBMCs. The CDR3 DNA reads TGCGCCAGCAGCTTGATAGCGGGAGTTCTGGAGACCCAGTACTTC. Translating gives CASSLIAGVLETQYF.